The 18 T cell receptor beta chains below come from one sample, sequenced in a study of blood T cell repertoires in COVID-19. TCRdb's copy holds only in-frame clones and misses some; the assay was immunoSEQ multiplex PCR. Among about 200,000 clones, 70% to 85% were seen once, and the ten largest hold 6% to 8%. The material sequenced was peripheral blood. These receptors were obtained from a human donor with acute or convalescent COVID-19. The donor label of this sample is uncertain.

The chain couples TRBV12-5 to TRBJ2-5; a possible D gene is TRBD2 (6 bases). Germline V gene sequence: CDR1 LGHNT, CDR2 FRNRAP. CDR3 size: 13 residues. Trimming took 2 bases from V and 5 from J, leaving 9 bases between them. The CDR3 nucleotides are TGTGCTAGTGGTTTGTGGGGGAGGGAGACCCAGTACTTC. It is translated as CASGLWGRETQYF.

This chain connects TRBV2 to TRBJ2-1; TRBD2 matches at 10 bases. Trimming removed 6 bases from V and 8 bases from J; junction bases left unmatched: 7. In germline, CDR1 is SNHLY, CDR2 FYNNEI. This CDR3 region has 14 residues. CDR3 region: CASSSGLASHEQFF. In nucleotides, the CDR3 is TGTGCCAGCAGCTCGGGACTAGCGTCCCATGAGCAGTTCTTC.

The chain combines TRBV12-5 with TRBJ2-2; D call uncertain. Germline V lookup: CDR1 LGHNT, CDR2 FRNRAP. The V end was cut by 7 bases, the J end by 6 bases, with 9 bases between. The CDR3 has 12 residues. The CDR3, as DNA: TGTGCTAGTGCCCCAAGCCCCGGGGAGCTGTTTTTT. The encoded protein is CASAPSPGELFF.

The rearrangement uses TRBV5-8 and TRBJ1-1, with 12 bases matching TRBD1. V shed 2 bases, J shed 10 bases, and the junction held 9 bases outside the gene matches. In germline, CDR1 is SGHTS, CDR2 YDEGEE. This CDR3 comprises 15 residues. In nucleotides, the CDR3 is TGTGCCAGCAGCTTCCCGGGACAGGGGGCGCGTAGAGCTTTCTTT. It codes for CASSFPGQGARRAFF.

The chain couples TRBV7-2 to TRBJ1-4; D unresolved. Trimming shortened V by 1 base and J by 8 bases, and 8 bases separated the two germline ends. Per germline, CDR1 SGHTA and CDR2 FQGNSA. The CDR3 contains 13 residues. This CDR3 is CASSLVEGEKLFF. CDR3 bases: TGTGCCAGCAGCTTAGTTGAGGGCGAAAAACTGTTTTTT.

The V call is TRBV2, the J call TRBJ1-5, with 9 positions matching TRBD1. Germline V gene data show CDR1 as SNHLY and CDR2 as FYNNEI. V trimming: 7 bases; J trimming: 9 bases; junction bases outside the gene matches: 16. This CDR3 has 16 amino acids. CDR3 loop: CASTRRRTGESRPQHF. The CDR3 coding sequence is TGTGCCAGCACGAGGAGAAGGACAGGGGAAAGTCGGCCCCAGCATTTT.

The genes are TRBV27 and TRBJ1-2; 8 nucleotides agree with TRBD1. This CDR3 spans 14 amino acids. From germline, CDR1 is MNHEY and CDR2 SMNVEV (reference sequence). Trimming removed 6 bases from V and 5 bases from J; junction bases left unmatched: 8. The CDR3 DNA reads as TGTGCCAGCAGACCGACAGGGGAGGGATATGGCTACACCTTC. Its protein is CASRPTGEGYGYTF.

A note on this clone: One end of the junction is discordant with germline, which a read error may explain. V and J are TRBV14 and TRBJ1-2, with D unresolved. The CDR3 has 13 residues. The germline gives CDR1 SGHDN, CDR2 FVKESK. The DNA of the CDR3 is TGTGCCAGCAGCCAAACCTCCTCATCCGGGTCCAGCTTC. This sequence encodes CASSQTSSSGSSF.

This sequence joins TRBV7-9 and TRBJ2-1, with a weak D call TRBD2 (6 bases). The CDR3 contains 15 residues. The germline CDR1 and CDR2 sequences are SEHNR and FQNEAQ (reference sequence). V lost 1 base and J lost 4, with 11 bases in between. CDR3: CASSLGEAGYNEQFF. DNA of the CDR3: TGTGCCAGCAGCTTAGGGGAGGCCGGGTACAATGAGCAGTTCTTC.

The chain has TRBV4-3 and TRBJ1-5, with D possibly being TRBD1 (5 bases). V lost 0 bases and J lost 9, with 12 bases in between. The CDR3 is 14 residues long. Germline V gene data show CDR1 as LGHNA and CDR2 as YSLEER. The CDR3 here is CASSQDAGRGPQHF. CDR3 DNA: TGCGCCAGCAGCCAAGATGCAGGGCGGGGGCCCCAGCATTTT.

This clone was seen a few times. The rearrangement links TRBV5-1 to TRBJ2-7; a weak D match, TRBD2 (5 bases). Germline CDR1 and CDR2: SGHRS and YFSETQ. There are 14 residues in the CDR3. V was pared by 1 base and J by 4 bases, with 12 bases between. Here the CDR3 reads CASSLNREQYEQYF. The CDR3 coding sequence is TGCGCCAGCAGCTTGAATAGGGAGCAATACGAGCAGTACTTC.

This chain connects TRBV6-5 to TRBJ2-7, with D perhaps matching TRBD2 (5 bases). Germline CDR1 is MNHEY and CDR2 is SVGAGI. The length of the CDR3 is 15 residues. Trimming left V 5 bases short and J 0 bases short, with 14 bases between. The CDR3 region has the DNA TGTGCCAGCAGTCCCGAGGGCGGGTCCTCCTACGAGCAGTACTTC. Its translation: CASSPEGGSSYEQYF.

This chain's CDR3 is CASTVSGRARNEQFF. The DNA of the CDR3 is TGCGCCAGCACGGTAAGCGGGAGGGCCAGGAATGAGCAGTTCTTC. The V call is TRBV5-1, the J call TRBJ2-1, with TRBD2 identical over 10 bases. Looked up from germline, CDR1 is SGHRS and CDR2 is YFSETQ. The V segment lost 6 bases and the J segment 7 bases; nucleotides outside the gene matches: 10. CDR3 length: 15 residues.

This chain's CDR3 is CASSLGQGRGYTF. CDR3 DNA: TGTGCCAGCAGCTTGGGACAGGGCCGTGGCTACACCTTC. V and J are TRBV5-6 and TRBJ1-2, with 7 bases fitting TRBD1. CDR1 is SGHDT and CDR2 is YYEEEE in the germline V gene. CDR3 length: 13 residues. Trimming cost V 0 bases and J 7 bases; bases outside gene matches: 3.

This clone was seen just once. The V and J genes are TRBV24-1 and TRBJ2-3; TRBD1 aligns across 8 bases. The ends lost 11 bases at V and 2 bases at J; junction bases unmatched: 11. There are 15 residues in the CDR3. Germline CDR1 KGHDR, CDR2 SFDVKD. In DNA, the CDR3 is TGTGCCAGCCGAGGGACAGGCATCGACACAGATACGCAGTATTTT. Amino acids: CASRGTGIDTDTQYF.

The chain is built from TRBV6-5 and TRBJ2-7; D not resolved. Trimming removed 5 bases from V and 5 bases from J, with 19 bases in between. This CDR3 comprises 15 residues. The germline V gene encodes CDR1 MNHEY and CDR2 SVGAGI. CDR3 amino acids: CASSTLDPGGHEQYF. CDR3 nucleotide sequence: TGTGCCAGCAGTACACTCGACCCAGGTGGCCACGAGCAGTACTTC.

The V and J genes are TRBV6-2 or TRBV6-3 and TRBJ1-5; no clear D. This CDR3 comprises 14 residues. V gave up 0 bases and J gave up 3 bases, with 6 bases separating them. The germline V gene encodes CDR1 MNHEY and CDR2 SVGEGT. DNA of the CDR3: TGTGCCAGCAGTTACTCCGGGTCCAATCAGCCCCAGCATTTT. As protein: CASSYSGSNQPQHF.

This clone occurred once. V and J are TRBV21-1 and TRBJ1-1; TRBD1, the table's D call, lacks a check against the DNA. TRBV21-1 is annotated as a pseudogene. The CDR3 covers 14 residues. In DNA form, the CDR3 reads TGTGCCAGCAGCAAAGGGGACAGGAACACTGAAGCTTTCTTT. Protein: CASSKGDRNTEAFF.